The T cell receptor beta chain under discussion was sequenced for a study of graft-versus-host responses after intestinal transplantation (dated by TCRdb to about 2021). About the investigation overall: The transplants that recipients got were multivisceral, liver-intestinal, or isolated intestinal. Alloreactive clones were identified by sequencing pre-transplant mixed lymphocyte reaction products and comparing these products with unstimulated pre-transplant donor and recipient T cells. After intestinal transplantation, graft-versus-host and host-versus-graft alloreactive T cell clones in the graft, circulation and bone marrow were tracked using bulk TCR-beta CDR3 sequencing. Instead of going to the commercial service, samples from a few later patients were sequenced in-house on an Illumina MiSeq and processed with MiXCR. A cohort of about 25 intestinal transplant recipients, including one retransplant, was enrolled, and a few patients lacking pretransplant specimens were excluded. All recipients received anti-thymocyte globulin induction followed by maintenance tacrolimus and steroids for approximately 3 years. Donor T cell macrochimerism was defined as a peak of at least 4% donor T cells among recipient peripheral blood mononuclear cells.

To prepare the library, the immunoSEQ multiplex PCR assay was applied. For most patients, genomic DNA was isolated with the Qiagen DNeasy Blood and Tissue Kit and shipped frozen to Adaptive Biotechnologies for TCR sequencing. High-throughput TCR-beta CDR3 sequencing of genomic DNA from most patients was performed by Adaptive Biotechnologies. The source study handled its data this way. TCR sequencing data were retrieved from Adaptive's ImmunoSEQ software for 18 patients, whereas three other patients were processed with MiXCR and VDJtools. CD4 versus CD8 sorting errors were corrected by removing sequences found in both subsets at a frequency ratio below 5:1. CDR3 nucleotide sequences shared between donor and recipient were removed because their origin could not be assigned. To be classed as alloreactive, a clone needed at least 2-fold expansion over unstimulated cells and a minimum CFSE-low frequency of 0.002% (template counts) or 0.001% (read counts). Clones were considered mappable if detected in sequenced pre-transplant spleen, lymph node, or MLR CFSE-low populations of the donor or recipient. Cumulative frequency of alloreactive clones was calculated as a percentage of all sequences weighted by copy number. This is the immuneACCESS table as TCRdb keeps it, with only in-frame sequences that have V and J called. A part of the clones is gone; compared with another copy, unresolved V genes explain less than half, and the rest is unexplained. V and J calls and clone size are given by that table; D and trimming were obtained from the DNA. The sample table shows 65,000 to 90,000 clones, and approximately 90% are seen once. The ten largest account for less than 8.5% of the sample.

General findings and caveats noted by the study authors: In the allografts of patients with donor T cell macrochimerism, GvH to HvG T cell clonal ratios were high. Early after transplant, declines in HvG clones were associated with peak levels of circulating GvH clones. Conclusions were limited by the relatively low number and heterogeneity of intestinal transplant patients. GvH clones were detected in recipient bone marrow, and some appeared earlier in ileal mucosa or blood, consistent with an intestinal mucosal origin.

This specimen's time point label, per the study, means: cells obtained before transplantation from donor or recipient. CD3+CD4+ and CD3+CD8+ populations were FACS-sorted from unstimulated pre-transplant donor and recipient cells taken from spleen or lymph nodes. The CDR3 has 16 amino acids, counting the end cysteine and phenylalanine. CDR3 DNA is the only sequence kept; it has 48 bases, read in frame from the first base. In the germline V gene (reference sequence), CDR1 corresponds to SEHNR and CDR2 to FQNEAQ. V ends up 4 bases short and J 3 bases short, with an unmatched junction base count of 11. On this clone: Its antigen specificity is not known. Base qualities are not at hand, and no much larger clone is one base apart.

The sequencing here drew on unstimulated CD8+ T cells sorted from spleen or lymph node cells, taken before transplant. The sequence was collected from a human donor who was the organ donor for an intestinal transplant. The chain is encoded by TRBV7-9 joined to TRBJ1-1; 7 bases in the junction line up with TRBD1. The DNA reads as follows: TGTGCCAGCAGCTCATTTCAGGGGGTAGGAGACACTGAAGCTTTCTTT. Protein translation: CASSSFQGVGDTEAFF.